The rows below give T cell receptor beta chains drawn from one sample of a study of T cells in Graves' hyperthyroidism and ophthalmopathy. TCRdb reanalysed the multiplex PCR reads using MiXCR and keeps one entry per CDR3 protein. Of roughly 510,000 distinct CDR3 sequences listed, more than 20% are singletons. Material: blood. These receptors all come from a man between 18 and 35 years old with Graves' hyperthyroidism. Each CDR3 is given with its conserved first and last residue. A D gene is named only where the DNA matches it firmly. Expanded clones get a size class; other rows say once, few or many, or leave the size out.

V gene	clone size	J gene	D gene	CDR3 DNA	CDR3 protein
TRBV6-5	few	TRBJ2-5	-	TGTGCCAGCAGTTCTACGACAGGAAAGACCCAGTACTTC	CASSSTTGKTQYF
TRBV9	many	TRBJ2-2	-	TGTGCCAGCAGCTCCAGGGGAGGGTTCGGGGAGCTGTTTTTT	CASSSRGGFGELFF
TRBV4-3	-	TRBJ2-7	TRBD2	TGCGCCAGCAGCCAAGACGACGCGGGAGGGGTTTACGAGCAGTACTTC	CASSQDDAGGVYEQYF
TRBV18	-	TRBJ2-7	-	TGTGCCAGCTCACCCTGGGACACGAAAGGGATCTACGAGCAGTACTTC	CASSPWDTKGIYEQYF
TRBV9	few	TRBJ1-3	-	TGTGCCAGCAGCACTCAGCGGGTCGACACCATATATTTT	CASSTQRVDTIYF
TRBV27	many	TRBJ2-5	TRBD1	TGTGCCAGCAGTTCTAGGGACAGGGAGGGGTATTCCCAAGAGACCCAGTACTTC	CASSSRDREGYSQETQYF
TRBV7-8	-	TRBJ2-7	-	TGTGCCAGCAGCTTTCAGGGTGAAAAATACGAGCAGTACTTC	CASSFQGEKYEQYF
TRBV12-3/TRBV12-4	many	TRBJ1-1	-	TGTGCCAGCAGTAGAGGGCATCTGAACACTGAAGCTTTCTTT	CASSRGHLNTEAFF
TRBV6-5	many	TRBJ2-7	TRBD1	TGTGCCAGCAGTTACTCGACAGGGGTCGAGCAGTACTTC	CASSYSTGVEQYF
TRBV7-9	-	TRBJ2-2	-	TGTGCCAGCAGCTTAGAGGACTTGAACACCGGGGAGCTGTTTTTT	CASSLEDLNTGELFF
TRBV28	-	TRBJ2-2	-	TGCGCGGGCTCAGGGAACACCGGGGAGCTGTTTTTT	CAGSGNTGELFF
TRBV7-9	few	TRBJ2-5	-	TGTGCCAGCAGCTCCTCGGCCAGGCAAGAGACCCAGTACTTC	CASSSSARQETQYF